A single sample is the source of the 25 T cell receptor beta chains below, sequenced in a study of blood T cell repertoires in COVID-19. TCRdb keeps only in-frame clones here, not all; method: immunoSEQ multiplex PCR. The sample has approximately 360,000 clones, 90% seen once. The sequenced material came from peripheral blood. These receptors originate from a man in his late teens or twenties with active or convalescent COVID-19.

The genes are TRBV7-2 and TRBJ2-7; D remains ambiguous. CDR3 length: 14 residues. The V end was cut by 2 bases, the J end by 0 bases, with 8 bases between. CDR1 SGHTA and CDR2 FQGNSA come from the germline V gene. The CDR3 nucleotides read TGTGCCAGCAGCTTATCCGCGGACTCCTACGAGCAGTACTTC. Translated, it gives CASSLSADSYEQYF.

This chain joins TRBV12-3 or TRBV12-4 and TRBJ2-7; possible D gene TRBD2, 5 bases. This CDR3 is 13 amino acids long. V lost 6 bases and J 2 bases, leaving 11 bases between the germline ends. CDR3 protein: CASSPGVTYEQYF. The CDR3 coding sequence is TGTGCCAGCAGCCCCGGGGTAACCTACGAGCAGTACTTC.

The rearrangement joins TRBV6-5 to TRBJ1-5; 10 bases align to TRBD1. The CDR3 consists of 15 residues. CDR1 and CDR2 (germline): MNHEY, SVGAGI. J was trimmed by 6 bases and V by 7 bases; bases with no gene match: 9. The CDR3 DNA reads as TGTGCCAGCATTAGCGGGGACAGGGGCCCTCAGCCCCAGCATTTT. Protein product: CASISGDRGPQPQHF.

The chain carries TRBV9 and TRBJ2-1, with 9 positions matching TRBD2. V lost 0 bases to trimming and J lost 8 bases; unmatched junction nucleotides: 9. Looked up from germline, CDR1 is SGDLS and CDR2 is YYNGEE. CDR3 length: 16 amino acids. CDR3 DNA sequence: TGTGCCAGCAGCGTAGGTCATAGCGGGGGTCCGGATGAGCAGTTCTTC. This sequence encodes CASSVGHSGGPDEQFF.

This clone was found once. The rearrangement links TRBV19 to TRBJ1-5; 9 nucleotides align to TRBD1. The CDR3 runs to 15 residues. Per the germline V gene, CDR1 is LNHDA and CDR2 is SQIVND (reference sequence). J lost 6 bases, V lost 4 bases, and 7 bases had no gene match. This CDR3 is CASSNTGTGRQPQHF. DNA for the CDR3: TGTGCCAGTAGTAATACCGGGACAGGGCGTCAGCCCCAGCATTTT. The whole variable domain, filled in from reference TRBV19 and TRBJ1-5, reads DGGITQSPKYLFRKEGQNVTLSCEQNLNHDAMYWYRQDPGQGLRLIYYSQIVNDFQKGDIAEGYSVSREKKESFPLTVTSAQKNPTAFYLCASSNTGTGRQPQHFGDGTRLSIL.

V is TRBV6-1 and J is TRBJ2-2; no firm D call. The V end was cut by 3 bases, the J end by 3 bases, with 8 bases between. Germline CDR1 is MNHNS and CDR2 is SASEGT. This CDR3 region has 14 residues. The DNA of the CDR3 is TGTGCCAGCAGTGACCAGGCCGACACCGGGGAGCTGTTTTTT. This encodes CASSDQADTGELFF.

This chain joins TRBV6-5 and TRBJ1-6; the match to TRBD1 covers 8 bases. This CDR3 region has 16 residues. V gave up 2 bases and J gave up 7 bases; unmatched junction bases: 7. From germline, CDR1 is MNHEY and CDR2 SVGAGI. The CDR3 protein is CASSYQGQGWNSPLHF. As DNA, the CDR3 is TGTGCCAGCAGTTACCAAGGACAGGGATGGAATTCACCCCTCCACTTT.

V is TRBV7-2 and J is TRBJ1-5; TRBD1 aligns across 8 bases. The CDR3 totals 15 residues. V dropped 4 bases and J dropped 6; count of bases not matched to a gene: 8. Germline V gives CDR1 SGHTA, CDR2 FQGNSA. The DNA for the CDR3 is TGTGCCAGCAGCTCAGGGGGCGAGAGGGCTCAGCCCCAGCATTTT. Amino acids: CASSSGGERAQPQHF.

The chain is built from TRBV7-3 and TRBJ2-7, with TRBD2 matching 10 bases. Germline trimming cut 5 bases from V and 2 bases from J; bases unmatched to any gene: 6. Germline V lookup: CDR1 SGHTA, CDR2 FQGTGA. This CDR3 has 15 amino acids. In DNA, the CDR3 is TGTGCCAGCAGCCAAGGACTAGCGGCAACCTACGAGCAGTACTTC. Amino acid sequence: CASSQGLAATYEQYF.

The genes are TRBV6-5 and TRBJ2-7; no firm D call. Trimming pared 1 base from V and 3 bases from J, leaving 13 bases between. Per germline, CDR1 MNHEY and CDR2 SVGAGI. The CDR3 contains 15 residues. CDR3 loop: CASSYLSRGNYEQYF. In DNA form, the CDR3 reads TGTGCCAGCAGTTACTTGAGCAGAGGAAACTACGAGCAGTACTTC.

The V gene is TRBV11-2, the J gene TRBJ1-5; 9 nucleotides align to TRBD1. Germline CDR1 and CDR2: SGHAT and FQNNGV. The J segment lost 7 bases and the V segment lost 4 bases, leaving 5 bases of the junction unmatched. This CDR3 comprises 14 residues. The CDR3 region has the DNA TGTGCCAGCAGCTCTCTGGACAGGGGCCAGCCCCAGCATTTT. Translation: CASSSLDRGQPQHF.

This chain joins TRBV3-1 (or the pseudogene TRBV3-2) and TRBJ2-1, with D unclear. This CDR3 spans 12 amino acids. The V gene's germline CDR1 is LGHDT and CDR2 YNNKEL (reference sequence). The germline V and J ends were trimmed by 2 bases and 6 bases, with 5 bases remaining between them. In DNA, the CDR3 is TGTGCCAGCAGCCAAATCAGCAATGAGCAGTTCTTC. As protein: CASSQISNEQFF.

This rearrangement joins TRBV4-3 to TRBJ1-6; D gene uncertain. V was pared by 0 bases and J by 9 bases, with 9 bases between. This CDR3 has 14 amino acids. Germline V gives CDR1 LGHNA, CDR2 YSLEER. In DNA form, the CDR3 reads TGCGCCAGCAGCCAAGATCTGAGGGTTTCACCCCTCCACTTT. It is translated as CASSQDLRVSPLHF.

The chain recombines TRBV18 with TRBJ2-7; D is possibly TRBD1 (6 bases). The V gene lost 4 bases and the J gene lost 1 base, with 8 bases spanning the gap. The CDR3 contains 13 residues. Germline loops: CDR1 KGHSH, CDR2 LQKENI. In DNA form, the CDR3 reads TGTGCCAGCTCACGGACAGTTTCCTACGAGCAGTACTTC. It is translated as CASSRTVSYEQYF. Drawing the rest from reference TRBV18 and TRBJ2-7, the complete variable domain is NAGVMQNPRHLVRRRGQEARLRCSPMKGHSHVYWYRQLPEEGLKFMVYLQKENIIDESGMPKERFSAEFPKEGPSILRIQQVVRGDSAAYFCASSRTVSYEQYFGPGTRLTVT.

In its sample, this clone was seen a few times. The same CDR3 can be traced to other DNA sequences in this sample. The V and J genes are TRBV2 and TRBJ2-7; possibly TRBD2 for D (5 bases). Germline CDR1 and CDR2: SNHLY and FYNNEI. The CDR3 covers 12 residues. The ends were cut back, 5 bases at V and 0 bases at J, with 5 bases in the middle. CDR3 nucleotides: TGTGCCAGCAGTCGGGACTCCTACGAGCAGTACTTC. As protein: CASSRDSYEQYF.

The V call is TRBV5-6, the J call TRBJ1-5; D is perhaps TRBD1 (6 bases). V lost 3 bases and J 4 bases, leaving 8 bases between the germline ends. CDR3 length equals 13 residues. The V gene's germline CDR1 is SGHDT and CDR2 YYEEEE. CDR3 in amino acids: CASSSTGNQPQHF. CDR3 coding DNA: TGTGCCAGCAGCTCAACAGGGAATCAGCCCCAGCATTTT.

The chain carries TRBV6-2 or TRBV6-3 and TRBJ1-4, with D perhaps TRBD1 (6 bases). The CDR3 extends over 15 amino acids. V lost 6 bases to trimming and J lost 6 bases, with 17 bases between them. Per the germline V gene, CDR1 is MNHEY and CDR2 is SVGEGT. CDR3 bases: TGTGCCAGCAGCCTCGGGAACAGGGTGTATGAAAAACTGTTTTTT. Amino acid sequence: CASSLGNRVYEKLFF.

This chain links TRBV24-1 with TRBJ2-1; D remains ambiguous. With 7 bases removed from V and 8 bases from J, the gap between germline ends came to 11 bases. Germline CDR1 and CDR2: KGHDR and SFDVKD. The CDR3 is 12 residues long. CDR3: CATSRSSHEQFF. The CDR3 DNA is TGTGCCACCAGCCGTAGTTCCCATGAGCAGTTCTTC.

In its sample, this clone was seen a few times. The V and J genes are TRBV7-9 and TRBJ1-5, with D unresolved. The CDR3 consists of 13 residues. V lost 1 base, J lost 6 bases, and 7 bases lay in between. Germline CDR1 is SEHNR and CDR2 is FQNEAQ (reference sequence). The CDR3 DNA reads TGTGCCAGCAGCTTAGGGCCGGGTCAGCCCCAGCATTTT. Translating gives CASSLGPGQPQHF.

The chain couples TRBV6-5 to TRBJ1-2; 10 bases are a match to TRBD1. Germline V gene data show CDR1 as MNHEY and CDR2 as SVGAGI. The trim removed 0 bases at V and 6 bases at J, leaving 7 bases unmatched. This CDR3 region has 16 residues. The CDR3: CASSYSRGQGSDGYTF. The CDR3 coding sequence is TGTGCCAGCAGTTACTCGAGGGGACAGGGGTCTGATGGCTACACCTTC.

V usage is TRBV5-4 and J usage is TRBJ2-7; TRBD1 matches 8 bases. The CDR3 totals 14 residues. Germline V CDR1 and CDR2: SGHNT, YYREEE (reference sequence). The V segment lost 6 bases and the J segment 1 base; nucleotides outside the gene matches: 6. CDR3 loop: CASTTRTGSYEQYF. The CDR3 DNA follows: TGTGCCAGCACCACCCGGACAGGGTCCTACGAGCAGTACTTC.

V gene TRBV7-2 combines with J gene TRBJ2-3, with D maybe TRBD2 (7 bases). Germline loops: CDR1 SGHTA, CDR2 FQGNSA. This CDR3 is built from 15 residues. The germline V and J ends were trimmed by 2 bases and 4 bases, with 13 bases remaining between them. The CDR3 DNA sequence: TGTGCCAGCAGCTTATTCGGGGGGCTGTCAGATACGCAGTATTTT. Encoded protein: CASSLFGGLSDTQYF.

The CDR3 nucleotides are TGTGCCAGCAGGGTAGCGGGGCTAAGCACAGATACGCAGTATTTT. As protein: CASRVAGLSTDTQYF. The gene calls are TRBV6-5 and TRBJ2-3; 8 bases fit TRBD2. The V segment lost 6 bases and the J segment 0 bases; nucleotides outside the gene matches: 5. The CDR3 runs to 15 residues. From germline, CDR1 is MNHEY and CDR2 SVGAGI.

CDR3 sequence: CASSSLRGPFDGYTF. CDR3 sequence (DNA): TGTGCCAGCAGCTCTCTAAGGGGGCCCTTCGATGGCTACACCTTC. The chain links TRBV5-8 to TRBJ1-2, with 7 nucleotides matching TRBD1. Germline CDR1 and CDR2: SGHTS and YDEGEE. CDR3 length: 15 residues. Unmatched junction bases numbered 11, after V lost 3 bases and J lost 6 bases.

V is TRBV7-8 and J is TRBJ2-3; 11 bases align to TRBD2. V gave up 0 bases and J gave up 3 bases; unmatched junction bases: 5. This CDR3 has 17 amino acids. Per the germline V gene, CDR1 is SGHVS and CDR2 is FQNEAQ. CDR3 DNA: TGTGCCAGCAGCTTAGCGTGGGGGACTAGCGGTACAGATACGCAGTATTTT. It specifies CASSLAWGTSGTDTQYF.